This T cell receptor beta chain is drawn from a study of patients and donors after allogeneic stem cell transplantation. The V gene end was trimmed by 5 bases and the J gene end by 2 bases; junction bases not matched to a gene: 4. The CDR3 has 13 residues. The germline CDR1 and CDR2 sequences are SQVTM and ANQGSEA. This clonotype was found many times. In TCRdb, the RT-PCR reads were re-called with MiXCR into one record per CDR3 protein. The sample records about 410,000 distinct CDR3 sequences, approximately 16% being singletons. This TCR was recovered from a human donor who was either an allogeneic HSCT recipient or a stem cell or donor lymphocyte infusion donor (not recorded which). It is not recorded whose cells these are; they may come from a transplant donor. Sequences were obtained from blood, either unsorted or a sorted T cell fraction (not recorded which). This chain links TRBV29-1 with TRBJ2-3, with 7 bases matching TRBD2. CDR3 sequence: CSVNGRHTDTQYF. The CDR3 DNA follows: TGCAGCGTTAACGGGAGGCACACAGATACGCAGTATTTT.